This TCR beta chain stems from a study of Graves' ophthalmopathy and Graves' hyperthyroidism. This clonotype showed up many times. V shed 2 bases and J shed 7 bases, with 6 bases lying between them. The CDR3 is made up of 13 amino acids. Patients were excluded if they had other autoimmune diseases or uncontrolled infections, and likewise if pregnancy or lactation applied. The authors amplified TCR beta CDR3 regions, and they did so from RNA transcripts for repertoire sequencing. The workflow started with a first-round RT-PCR run with HTBI primers and then moved on to a second-round multiplex PCR. TCRdb re-called the multiplex PCR reads through MiXCR, storing one row per CDR3 protein. The table lists about 660,000 distinct CDR3 sequences, over 40% of them singletons.

The TCR originated in an adult man with Graves' ophthalmopathy. The genes are TRBV12-3 or TRBV12-4 and TRBJ1-6; D unresolved. The sequencing input was peripheral blood. CDR3 in DNA: TGTGCCAGCAGTTTACGGCAGAATTCACCCCTCCACTTT. As protein: CASSLRQNSPLHF.